A selection of T cell receptor beta chains follows, all from one sample in a study of T-cell reconstitution after alpha-beta-depleted transplantation in children. A single record per CDR3 protein comes from TCRdb applying MiXCR to the PCR reads. The sample records some 590,000 distinct CDR3 sequences, roughly a tenth being singletons. The sequencing used PBMCs from the stem cell graft donor, collected from the stem cell graft. The receptors shown here come from a human donor who donated a stem cell graft to a child with acute myeloid leukemia. CDR3s include the opening cysteine and the closing phenylalanine or tryptophan. A D gene is named only where the DNA matches it firmly. A row's size may be missing; if present it is once, few, many or a size class.

d_call: -
j_call: TRBJ2-7
v_call: TRBV7-2
clone_size: once
cdr3_aa: CASSFDTSGYEQYF
cdr3_nt: TGTGCCAGCAGCTTTGACACCTCAGGCTACGAGCAGTACTTC

d_call: -
j_call: TRBJ2-1
v_call: TRBV3-1
clone_size: many
cdr3_aa: CASSQGGLEQFF
cdr3_nt: TGTGCCAGCAGCCAAGGGGGACTTGAGCAGTTCTTC

d_call: TRBD2
j_call: TRBJ2-2
v_call: TRBV20-1
clone_size: -
cdr3_aa: CCARARAGGRITGELFF
cdr3_nt: TGCTGTGCTAGAGCTAGGGCGGGAGGGCGTATCACCGGGGAGCTGTTTTTT

d_call: -
j_call: TRBJ2-1
v_call: TRBV28
clone_size: -
cdr3_aa: CASGSRRTHYNEQFF
cdr3_nt: TGTGCCAGCGGGTCGAGAAGGACGCACTACAATGAGCAGTTCTTC

d_call: -
j_call: TRBJ2-7
v_call: TRBV20-1
clone_size: few
cdr3_aa: CSAATPGYEQYF
cdr3_nt: TGCAGTGCGGCGACTCCTGGCTACGAGCAGTACTTC

d_call: TRBD1
j_call: TRBJ2-1
v_call: TRBV5-1
clone_size: few
cdr3_aa: CASAGTALYEQFF
cdr3_nt: TGCGCCAGTGCCGGGACAGCCCTGTATGAGCAGTTCTTC

d_call: -
j_call: TRBJ2-1
v_call: TRBV4-2
clone_size: many
cdr3_aa: CASSSHRVSSYNEQFF
cdr3_nt: TGTGCCAGCAGCTCGCACCGGGTCAGCTCCTACAATGAGCAGTTCTTC

d_call: TRBD2
j_call: TRBJ2-1
v_call: TRBV20-1
clone_size: few
cdr3_aa: CSARGGTSGSYNEQFF
cdr3_nt: TGCAGTGCTAGAGGGGGGACTAGCGGGAGTTACAATGAGCAGTTCTTC

d_call: -
j_call: TRBJ2-5
v_call: TRBV7-2
clone_size: -
cdr3_aa: CASSFTWKQETQYF
cdr3_nt: TGTGCCAGCAGCTTCACATGGAAGCAAGAGACCCAGTACTTC

d_call: TRBD1
j_call: TRBJ1-5
v_call: TRBV20-1
clone_size: -
cdr3_aa: CSARGQGGGNQPQHF
cdr3_nt: TGCAGTGCTAGGGGACAGGGGGGCGGCAATCAGCCCCAGCATTTT

d_call: TRBD2
j_call: TRBJ2-1
v_call: TRBV29-1
clone_size: many
cdr3_aa: CSVDRDREGINEQFF
cdr3_nt: TGCAGCGTTGATCGAGACCGGGAGGGGATCAATGAGCAGTTCTTC

d_call: TRBD1
j_call: TRBJ1-2
v_call: TRBV7-9
clone_size: -
cdr3_aa: CASSSLKGQAADGYTF
cdr3_nt: TGTGCCAGCAGCTCCTTAAAAGGACAGGCGGCGGACGGCTACACCTTC

d_call: -
j_call: TRBJ2-5
v_call: TRBV12-3/TRBV12-4
clone_size: -
cdr3_aa: CARNRVQETQYF
cdr3_nt: TGTGCCAGAAACAGGGTCCAAGAGACCCAGTACTTC

d_call: -
j_call: TRBJ2-5
v_call: TRBV29-1
clone_size: few
cdr3_aa: CSAGPRASGETQYF
cdr3_nt: TGCAGCGCCGGGCCCCGAGCCTCGGGAGAGACCCAGTACTTC

d_call: -
j_call: TRBJ2-2
v_call: TRBV4-2
clone_size: many
cdr3_aa: CASSQVGLAPGELFF
cdr3_nt: TGTGCCAGCAGCCAAGTGGGTCTAGCGCCCGGGGAGCTGTTTTTT

d_call: -
j_call: TRBJ1-3
v_call: TRBV20-1
clone_size: few
cdr3_aa: CSAPSGNTIYF
cdr3_nt: TGCAGTGCCCCATCTGGAAACACCATATATTTT

d_call: -
j_call: TRBJ2-6
v_call: TRBV29-1
clone_size: -
cdr3_aa: CSVEPQNSGANVLTF
cdr3_nt: TGCAGCGTTGAACCACAGAACTCTGGGGCCAACGTCCTGACTTTC

d_call: -
j_call: TRBJ2-1
v_call: TRBV21-1
clone_size: few
cdr3_aa: CASRDRGRYNEQFF
cdr3_nt: TGTGCCAGCAGGGACAGGGGGAGATACAATGAGCAGTTCTTC

d_call: TRBD1
j_call: TRBJ2-4
v_call: TRBV20-1
clone_size: many
cdr3_aa: CSVPDRVLAKNIQYF
cdr3_nt: TGCAGTGTTCCCGACAGGGTATTAGCCAAAAACATTCAGTACTTC

d_call: TRBD2
j_call: TRBJ2-7
v_call: TRBV20-1
clone_size: -
cdr3_aa: CSASPRQRDGYEQYF
cdr3_nt: TGCAGTGCTAGTCCCAGGCAGCGGGATGGGTACGAGCAGTACTTC

d_call: -
j_call: TRBJ2-5
v_call: TRBV18
clone_size: many
cdr3_aa: CASSPLQETQYF
cdr3_nt: TGTGCCAGCTCACCACTCCAAGAGACCCAGTACTTC

d_call: TRBD1
j_call: TRBJ1-1
v_call: TRBV7-2
clone_size: many
cdr3_aa: CASSSQGETEAFF
cdr3_nt: TGTGCCAGCAGCTCCCAGGGGGAGACTGAAGCTTTCTTT

d_call: -
j_call: TRBJ2-7
v_call: TRBV7-9
clone_size: -
cdr3_aa: CASSVVGGQGPYEQYF
cdr3_nt: TGTGCCAGCAGCGTAGTTGGTGGCCAGGGACCCTACGAGCAGTACTTC

d_call: -
j_call: TRBJ2-3
v_call: TRBV28
clone_size: -
cdr3_aa: CASGSLGGGLVGSDTQYF
cdr3_nt: TGTGCCAGCGGATCTCTAGGGGGGGGACTTGTGGGATCAGATACGCAGTATTTT

d_call: -
j_call: TRBJ2-5
v_call: TRBV3-1
clone_size: few
cdr3_aa: CASSQVSGRQYQETQYF
cdr3_nt: TGTGCCAGCAGCCAAGTGTCAGGGAGACAGTACCAAGAGACCCAGTACTTC

d_call: -
j_call: TRBJ1-2
v_call: TRBV28
clone_size: many
cdr3_aa: CASSLPFGTF
cdr3_nt: TGTGCCAGCAGCCTTCCCTTCGGCACCTTC

d_call: -
j_call: TRBJ2-7
v_call: TRBV12-3/TRBV12-4
clone_size: -
cdr3_aa: CASSLRGTHEQYF
cdr3_nt: TGTGCCAGTTCACTGAGGGGGACCCACGAGCAGTACTTC

d_call: -
j_call: TRBJ2-7
v_call: TRBV7-2
clone_size: -
cdr3_aa: CASSGGPLREQYF
cdr3_nt: TGTGCCAGCAGCGGGGGCCCGTTGCGCGAGCAGTACTTC

d_call: TRBD1
j_call: TRBJ2-3
v_call: TRBV5-1
clone_size: many
cdr3_aa: CASSFYRGDTQYF
cdr3_nt: TGCGCCAGCAGCTTTTACAGGGGAGATACGCAGTATTTT

d_call: -
j_call: TRBJ1-1
v_call: TRBV20-1
clone_size: -
cdr3_aa: CSAKRGLDTEAFF
cdr3_nt: TGCAGTGCCAAACGGGGGTTGGACACTGAAGCTTTCTTT

d_call: -
j_call: TRBJ2-5
v_call: TRBV6-5
clone_size: few
cdr3_aa: CASSYRASETQYF
cdr3_nt: TGTGCCAGCAGTTATCGGGCAAGTGAGACCCAGTACTTC

d_call: TRBD2
j_call: TRBJ2-3
v_call: TRBV19
clone_size: few
cdr3_aa: CASSIAGGRAEDTQYF
cdr3_nt: TGTGCCAGTAGTATCGCCGGCGGGAGGGCCGAAGATACGCAGTATTTT

d_call: -
j_call: TRBJ1-6
v_call: TRBV12-3/TRBV12-4
clone_size: few
cdr3_aa: CASSLGGSKRPSPLHF
cdr3_nt: TGTGCCAGCAGTTTAGGCGGATCAAAAAGACCTTCACCCCTCCACTTT

d_call: TRBD1
j_call: TRBJ1-2
v_call: TRBV29-1
clone_size: few
cdr3_aa: CSVGKGAGRGYTF
cdr3_nt: TGCAGCGTTGGCAAGGGGGCAGGGCGTGGCTACACCTTC

d_call: TRBD2
j_call: TRBJ2-2
v_call: TRBV12-3/TRBV12-4
clone_size: -
cdr3_aa: CASSSTSGLNTGELFF
cdr3_nt: TGTGCCAGCAGTTCGACTAGCGGGTTAAACACCGGGGAGCTGTTTTTT

d_call: -
j_call: TRBJ1-3
v_call: TRBV29-1
clone_size: many
cdr3_aa: CSVEDRNTIYF
cdr3_nt: TGCAGCGTCGAAGACAGAAACACCATATATTTT

d_call: -
j_call: TRBJ2-1
v_call: TRBV12-3/TRBV12-4
clone_size: many
cdr3_aa: CASSTPGPGNEQFF
cdr3_nt: TGTGCCAGCAGCACCCCCGGACCGGGCAATGAGCAGTTCTTC

d_call: -
j_call: TRBJ2-2
v_call: TRBV12-3/TRBV12-4
clone_size: -
cdr3_aa: CASSLQTPGGAGELFF
cdr3_nt: TGTGCCAGCAGTCTGCAGACTCCCGGGGGCGCCGGGGAGCTGTTTTTT

d_call: TRBD2
j_call: TRBJ2-5
v_call: TRBV2
clone_size: many
cdr3_aa: CASSETSGRDQYF
cdr3_nt: TGTGCCAGCAGTGAAACTAGCGGGAGAGACCAGTACTTC

d_call: -
j_call: TRBJ1-1
v_call: TRBV20-1
clone_size: few
cdr3_aa: CSAPPGGREAFF
cdr3_nt: TGCAGTGCGCCCCCCGGGGGGCGGGAAGCTTTCTTT

d_call: -
j_call: TRBJ2-1
v_call: TRBV4-2
clone_size: many
cdr3_aa: CASSQVPPEQFF
cdr3_nt: TGTGCCAGCAGCCAAGTTCCCCCTGAGCAGTTCTTC

d_call: -
j_call: TRBJ1-5
v_call: TRBV18
clone_size: -
cdr3_aa: CASSDSNSNQPQHF
cdr3_nt: TGTGCCAGCTCTGACAGTAATAGCAATCAGCCCCAGCATTTT

d_call: TRBD1
j_call: TRBJ2-1
v_call: TRBV29-1
clone_size: many
cdr3_aa: CSVGTGGRGDEQFF
cdr3_nt: TGCAGCGTTGGGACAGGGGGCCGGGGAGATGAGCAGTTCTTC

d_call: -
j_call: TRBJ2-3
v_call: TRBV7-9
clone_size: few
cdr3_aa: CASIIRGVLTDTQYF
cdr3_nt: TGTGCCAGCATTATACGGGGAGTCCTCACAGATACGCAGTATTTT

d_call: -
j_call: TRBJ2-7
v_call: TRBV28
clone_size: many
cdr3_aa: CASSPGRTLSYEQYF
cdr3_nt: TGTGCCAGCAGTCCAGGGAGGACCCTCTCCTACGAGCAGTACTTC

d_call: TRBD2
j_call: TRBJ2-1
v_call: TRBV19
clone_size: many
cdr3_aa: CASTLGLAGFNEQFF
cdr3_nt: TGTGCCAGTACCTTGGGGCTAGCGGGTTTCAATGAGCAGTTCTTC

d_call: TRBD2
j_call: TRBJ2-5
v_call: TRBV12-3/TRBV12-4
clone_size: few
cdr3_aa: CASSGRGLAGGVETQYF
cdr3_nt: TGTGCCAGCAGTGGCCGGGGACTAGCGGGAGGAGTTGAGACCCAGTACTTC

d_call: -
j_call: TRBJ2-6
v_call: TRBV10-3
clone_size: few
cdr3_aa: CATNTPSGANVLTF
cdr3_nt: TGTGCCACCAATACGCCCTCTGGGGCCAACGTCCTGACTTTC

d_call: -
j_call: TRBJ2-1
v_call: TRBV12-3/TRBV12-4
clone_size: few
cdr3_aa: CASSFIPDPVVEQFF
cdr3_nt: TGTGCCAGCAGTTTTATTCCGGACCCGGTGGTTGAGCAGTTCTTC

d_call: TRBD2
j_call: TRBJ2-3
v_call: TRBV7-2
clone_size: few
cdr3_aa: CASSPRTSGASTDTQYF
cdr3_nt: TGTGCCAGCAGCCCTAGGACTAGCGGGGCTAGCACAGATACGCAGTATTTT

d_call: -
j_call: TRBJ1-1
v_call: TRBV7-9
clone_size: -
cdr3_aa: CASSYRGTSGNTEAFF
cdr3_nt: TGTGCCAGCAGCTACCGCGGGACATCTGGGAACACTGAAGCTTTCTTT